Listed below are T cell receptor beta chains from one sample, sequenced in a study of PD-L1 blockade in urothelial cancer. Method: immunoSEQ multiplex PCR; TCRdb's copy keeps in-frame clones and lacks some. The sample shows approximately 80,000 clones, roughly 82% of them seen only once. The source material was PBMCs, sampled around atezolizumab (anti-PD-L1) treatment. These receptors were collected from a man between 65 and 79 years old with urothelial cancer. Each CDR3 is given with its conserved first and last residue. Fields, in order: clone size, V gene, D gene, J gene, CDR3 length, CDR3 protein, CDR3 DNA. D genes are given only for firm matches. Not all rows give a size; the values are once, few, many and, for expanded clones, a class.

-	TRBV2	TRBD2	TRBJ2-1	17	CASSETSGSSSYNEQFF	TGTGCCAGCAGTGAGACTAGCGGGAGTAGCTCCTACAATGAGCAGTTCTTC
-	TRBV13	TRBD1	TRBJ2-5	15	CASSLRGTGLETQYF	TGTGCCAGCAGCTTAAGGGGGACAGGGCTGGAGACCCAGTACTTC
-	TRBV5-8	-	TRBJ1-2	14	CASSLSQGNYGYTF	TGTGCCAGCAGCTTGTCCCAGGGGAACTATGGCTACACCTTC
-	TRBV29-1	TRBD1	TRBJ2-5	14	CSAKYQGASETQYF	TGCAGCGCTAAATACCAGGGGGCGTCAGAGACCCAGTACTTC
once	TRBV5-5	TRBD1	TRBJ1-1	14	CASSTGQGAREAFF	TGTGCCAGCAGCACCGGACAGGGGGCGAGGGAAGCTTTCTTT
-	TRBV12-5	-	TRBJ2-7	14	CASGLGTRGHEQYF	TGTGCTAGTGGTTTGGGGACACGAGGCCACGAGCAGTACTTC
-	TRBV7-9	TRBD2	TRBJ2-1	16	CASSLVASGGSNEQFF	TGTGCCAGCAGCTTAGTGGCTAGCGGGGGTTCCAATGAGCAGTTCTTC
-	TRBV5-1	TRBD1	TRBJ2-3	14	CASRDSHSTDTQYF	TGCGCCAGTAGGGACAGTCATTCCACAGATACGCAGTATTTT
-	TRBV18	-	TRBJ1-3	18	CASSPGRDRFRSGNTIYF	TGTGCCAGCTCACCCGGCCGGGATCGTTTTCGCTCTGGAAACACCATATATTTT
-	TRBV2	-	TRBJ1-1	13	CASSGDLNTEAFF	TGTGCCAGCAGTGGAGATTTGAACACTGAAGCTTTCTTT
few	TRBV10-3	TRBD1	TRBJ1-4	15	CAISEPGTGDEKLFF	TGTGCCATCAGTGAGCCCGGGACAGGGGATGAAAAACTGTTTTTT
medium-sized	TRBV9	-	TRBJ1-2	14	CASSPRSGAGGYTF	TGTGCCAGCAGCCCAAGATCAGGGGCCGGTGGCTACACCTTC